One and the same sample provided the 28 T cell receptor beta chains below, sequenced in a study of coeliac disease. Produced via immunoSEQ multiplex PCR; TCRdb's table is partial and in-frame only. The sample consists of around 1,200 clones, around 63% of them appearing once. The source material was lamina propria lymphocytes from the gut. The receptors come from a woman in her 40s with celiac disease on a gluten-free diet, and with hypertension.

V usage is TRBV28 and J usage is TRBJ2-1; 14 nucleotides agree with TRBD2. With V trimmed by 8 bases and J by 2 bases, 14 bases remained unmatched. CDR1 is MDHEN, CDR2 SYDVKM, per germline. CDR3 length: 19 amino acids. CDR3 region: CASRSPGTSGSPPYNEQFF. Written as DNA, the CDR3 is TGTGCCAGCCGATCTCCGGGGACTAGCGGGAGTCCCCCCTACAATGAGCAGTTCTTC.

The V and J genes are TRBV4-2 and TRBJ1-2; 9 positions agree with TRBD1. Germline V gene lookup returns CDR1 LGHNA and CDR2 YNFKEQ. The CDR3 spans 16 residues. V gave up 1 base and J gave up 8 bases; unmatched junction bases: 11. CDR3: CASSQVGLQGAGGYTF. The CDR3 DNA is TGTGCCAGCAGCCAAGTAGGACTACAGGGGGCGGGAGGCTACACCTTC.

This chain's CDR3 is CASSISDRRIRRYGYTF. The CDR3, as DNA: TGTGCCAGCAGTATTTCCGATCGCAGAATCAGGAGGTATGGCTACACCTTC. This rearrangement joins TRBV2 to TRBJ1-2; D is uncertain. This CDR3 comprises 17 residues. Germline V gene sequence: CDR1 SNHLY, CDR2 FYNNEI. Trimming stripped 5 bases from V and 5 bases from J, with 24 bases between.

This clone appeared a few times. This rearrangement joins TRBV4-1 to TRBJ2-7; 10 bases fit TRBD1. CDR3 length: 15 amino acids. After removal of 3 bases from V and 4 bases from J, the junction contained 6 bases not matched to a gene. CDR1 and CDR2 from the germline V gene are MGHRA and YSYEKL. DNA for the CDR3: TGCGCCAGCAGCCACCTTGACAGGGGGCTGTACGAGCAGTACTTC. It yields the protein CASSHLDRGLYEQYF.

As regards this clone: Mismatch with germline at one junction end may stem from a read error. This chain connects TRBV10-1 to TRBJ2-5, with D possibly matching TRBD2 (5 bases). Germline CDR1 WNHNN, CDR2 SYGVQD (reference sequence). The CDR3 has 11 amino acids. The CDR3 region is CASSDRGQTDF. CDR3 DNA: TGCGCCAGCAGTGATCGAGGGCAGACGGACTTC.

This clone counts as large. The gene calls are TRBV5-4 and TRBJ2-7; D call uncertain. The germline V and J ends were trimmed by 4 bases and 0 bases, with 11 bases remaining between them. Germline lookup yields CDR1 SGHNT and CDR2 YYREEE (reference sequence). The CDR3 length is 14 residues. CDR3 amino acids: CASSPSPSSYEQYF. CDR3 in DNA: TGTGCCAGCAGCCCCAGCCCTAGCTCCTACGAGCAGTACTTC.

This clone turned up a few times. The V and J genes are TRBV2 and TRBJ2-1; TRBD2 matches 9 bases. CDR1 is SNHLY, CDR2 FYNNEI, per germline. With V trimmed by 6 bases and J by 7 bases, 25 bases remained unmatched. This CDR3 spans 20 amino acids. The CDR3 region is CASRDPTGTSTNFRRNEQFF. The CDR3 region has the DNA TGTGCCAGCAGGGATCCCACCGGGACTAGCACCAACTTCCGAAGGAATGAGCAGTTCTTC. Filled out from reference TRBV2 and TRBJ2-1, the complete variable domain reads EPEVTQTPSHQVTQMGQEVILRCVPISNHLYFYWYRQILGQKVEFLVSFYNNEISEKSEIFDDQFSVERPDGSNFTLKIRSTKLEDSAMYFCASRDPTGTSTNFRRNEQFFGPGTRLTVL.

In its sample, this clone was seen a few times. The chain is built from TRBV30 and TRBJ2-7; perhaps TRBD1 as D (5 bases). Germline V gene data show CDR1 as GTSNPN and CDR2 as SVGIG (reference sequence). Trimming pared 6 bases from V and 5 bases from J, leaving 17 bases between. CDR3 length: 13 amino acids. The CDR3 bases are TGTGCCTGCCGTCTGGGGCAGTTCCACGAGCAGTACTTC. This sequence encodes CACRLGQFHEQYF. Drawing the rest from reference TRBV30 and TRBJ2-7, the complete variable domain is SQTIHQWPATLVQPVGSPLSLECTVEGTSNPNLYWYRQAAGRGLQLLFYSVGIGQISSEVPQNLSASRPQDRQFILSSKKLLLSDSGFYLCACRLGQFHEQYFGPGTRLTVT.

The chain couples TRBV4-1 to TRBJ2-1; 7 bases are a match to TRBD2. CDR3 length: 15 residues. Germline CDR1 reads MGHRA; CDR2 reads YSYEKL. V was clipped by 3 bases and J by 6 bases; unmatched bases: 8. The CDR3 sequence is CASSQKRGSGNEQFF. CDR3 sequence (DNA): TGCGCCAGCAGCCAGAAGCGGGGCTCCGGCAATGAGCAGTTCTTC.

The V and J genes are TRBV21-1 and TRBJ2-1; whether TRBD2, the table's D call, matches the DNA was not checked. TRBV21-1 is classified as a pseudogene. The CDR3 extends over 17 amino acids. The CDR3 bases are TGTGCCAGCAGCGTAATTTTAGCTACACCATCCGACAATGAGCAGTTCTTC. Its translation: CASSVILATPSDNEQFF.

This chain joins TRBV11-2 and TRBJ2-1, with D possibly being TRBD1 (5 bases). With 0 bases removed from V and 3 bases from J, the gap between germline ends came to 12 bases. The CDR3 runs 16 residues. The germline CDR1 and CDR2 sequences are SGHAT and FQNNGV. In DNA form, the CDR3 reads TGTGCCAGCAGCTTAGAGCCAACAGGCGGCTACAATGAGCAGTTCTTC. It yields the protein CASSLEPTGGYNEQFF.

The chain combines TRBV6-1 with TRBJ1-2, with 9 positions matching TRBD1. CDR3 length equals 15 residues. The germline V gene has CDR1 MNHNS and CDR2 SASEGT. Trimming cost V 5 bases and J 4 bases; bases outside gene matches: 8. CDR3 DNA sequence: TGTGCCAGCAGTCAGAGTACAGGGGGCTTCTATGGCTACACCTTC. The encoded protein is CASSQSTGGFYGYTF.

The chain is built from TRBV4-1 and TRBJ2-7; D call uncertain. Germline loops: CDR1 MGHRA, CDR2 YSYEKL. The CDR3 is made up of 16 amino acids. Trimming took 0 bases from V and 0 from J, leaving 12 bases between them. CDR3 in DNA: TGCGCCAGCAGCCAAGACCAACCAGCGACCTCCTACGAGCAGTACTTC. Amino acids: CASSQDQPATSYEQYF.

The V call is TRBV7-2, the J call TRBJ2-1, with a weak D call TRBD2 (6 bases). This CDR3 region has 15 residues. Germline CDR1 SGHTA, CDR2 FQGNSA. V shed 5 bases and J shed 3 bases, with 14 bases lying between them. CDR3 amino acids: CASSPRGGSYNEQFF. The CDR3 DNA sequence: TGTGCCAGCAGCCCCCGTGGAGGGAGCTACAATGAGCAGTTCTTC. The whole variable domain, remainder taken from reference TRBV7-2 and TRBJ2-1, is GAGVSQSPSNKVTEKGKDVELRCDPISGHTALYWYRQSLGQGLEFLIYFQGNSAPDKSGLPSDRFSAERTGGSVSTLTIQRTQQEDSAVYLCASSPRGGSYNEQFFGPGTRLTVL.

Only one count was recorded for this clone. The CDR3 here is CASSRGETQYF. The CDR3 DNA reads as TGTGCCAGCAGCCGAGGAGAGACCCAGTACTTC. The chain carries TRBV7-9 and TRBJ2-5; unclear D gene. The CDR3 consists of 11 residues. The germline V gene encodes CDR1 SEHNR and CDR2 FQNEAQ (reference sequence). V shed 5 bases and J shed 4 bases, with 5 bases lying between them.

The V gene is TRBV4-3, the J gene TRBJ2-7; 10 bases are shared with TRBD2. CDR1 is LGHNA and CDR2 is YSLEER in the germline V gene. J lost 7 bases, V lost 2 bases, and 8 bases had no gene match. CDR3 length: 15 residues. CDR3 residues: CASSQKAGGPGEQYF. CDR3 bases: TGCGCCAGCAGCCAAAAAGCGGGAGGGCCGGGGGAGCAGTACTTC.

The chain employs TRBV4-2 and TRBJ1-2, with 10 bases fitting TRBD1. The CDR3 spans 17 residues. Losses at the gene ends were 4 bases for V and 5 bases for J; bases not matched to a gene: 13. Germline V lookup: CDR1 LGHNA, CDR2 YNFKEQ. The CDR3 coding sequence is TGTGCCAGCAGCCCCCAGGGGAGGGACAGGGGACTTTATGGCTACACCTTC. It yields the protein CASSPQGRDRGLYGYTF.

This clone was seen once. The chain's CDR3 is CASSQDEAGGLNEQFF. The CDR3 DNA reads as TGTGCCAGCAGCCAAGATGAAGCGGGGGGGCTCAATGAGCAGTTCTTC. The chain uses TRBV14 and TRBJ2-1; TRBD2 aligns across 10 bases. The germline V gene encodes CDR1 SGHDN and CDR2 FVKESK. This CDR3 contains 16 residues. Losses at the gene ends were 0 bases for V and 6 bases for J; bases not matched to a gene: 5.

V gene TRBV18 combines with J gene TRBJ2-7, with 8 positions matching TRBD1. The V gene end was trimmed by 5 bases and the J gene end by 2 bases; junction bases not matched to a gene: 5. Looked up from germline, CDR1 is KGHSH and CDR2 is LQKENI. The CDR3 runs to 14 residues. The CDR3 DNA is TGTGCCAGCTCATCAACAGGGGGAACCTACGAGCAGTACTTC. Translation gives CASSSTGGTYEQYF.

The J gene is TRBJ2-5, the V gene TRBV5-5; 9 bases fit TRBD2. With V trimmed by 3 bases and J by 4 bases, 1 base remained unmatched. Germline CDR1 and CDR2: SGHKS and YYEKEE (reference sequence). The CDR3 runs 13 residues. The CDR3 here is CASSWTSVETQYF. The CDR3 DNA reads as TGTGCCAGCAGCTGGACTAGCGTAGAGACCCAGTACTTC. The whole variable domain, filled in from reference TRBV5-5 and TRBJ2-5, reads DAGVTQSPTHLIKTRGQQVTLRCSPISGHKSVSWYQQVLGQGPQFIFQYYEKEERGRGNFPDRFSARQFPNYSSELNVNALLLGDSALYLCASSWTSVETQYFGPGTRLLVL.

This chain connects TRBV10-3 to TRBJ1-4; D is ambiguous. Trimming shortened V by 4 bases and J by 8 bases, and 17 bases separated the two germline ends. Germline-derived CDR1 and CDR2 are ENHRY and SYGVKD. This CDR3 has 15 residues. The CDR3 DNA reads TGTGCCATCAGTGCGACCGGGTCCAGCGGGGAAAAACTGTTTTTT. It codes for CAISATGSSGEKLFF.

The rearrangement uses TRBV6-5 and TRBJ1-1; a possible D gene is TRBD1 (5 bases). CDR3 size: 12 residues. V dropped 6 bases and J dropped 4 bases, with 9 bases sitting between them. Looked up from germline, CDR1 is MNHEY and CDR2 is SVGAGI. The CDR3 here is CASSPDSTEAFF. DNA for the CDR3: TGTGCCAGCAGCCCCGACAGCACTGAAGCTTTCTTT.

The CDR3 DNA reads as TGTGCCAGCAGCCCTATAAAAGTAACCATCAGGAAGTATGGCTACACCTTC. Protein product: CASSPIKVTIRKYGYTF. The rearrangement joins TRBV7-9 to TRBJ1-2; D is unclear. Trimming pared 5 bases from V and 5 bases from J, leaving 24 bases between. Germline CDR1 reads SEHNR; CDR2 reads FQNEAQ (reference sequence). This CDR3 spans 17 amino acids.

CDR3 sequence: CSVEDEGGQNSYEQYF. The DNA for the CDR3 is TGCAGCGTTGAAGATGAAGGGGGTCAGAACTCCTACGAGCAGTACTTC. The rearrangement joins TRBV29-1 to TRBJ2-7, with D maybe TRBD1 (6 bases). The CDR3 loop spans 16 amino acids. V lost 0 bases and J 0 bases, leaving 15 bases between the germline ends. Germline V gene sequence: CDR1 SQVTM, CDR2 ANQGSEA.

This clone rates as large. V is TRBV19 and J is TRBJ2-1; the D gene is possibly TRBD1 (6 bases). Trimming stripped 3 bases from V and 4 bases from J, with 7 bases between. The CDR3 contains 13 residues. Germline CDR1 LNHDA, CDR2 SQIVND (reference sequence). CDR3 residues: CASSIGQYNEQFF. In DNA, the CDR3 is TGTGCCAGTAGTATTGGACAGTACAATGAGCAGTTCTTC.

This clone was detected a few times. The V and J genes are TRBV19 and TRBJ2-3, with 9 bases fitting TRBD2. CDR3 length: 17 amino acids. The ends lost 4 bases at V and 2 bases at J; junction bases unmatched: 10. The germline V gene encodes CDR1 LNHDA and CDR2 SQIVND (reference sequence). The CDR3 region is CASSKGTAGGYTDTQYF. The CDR3 DNA reads TGTGCCAGTAGTAAAGGGACGGCGGGAGGGTACACAGATACGCAGTATTTT.

The V gene is TRBV5-6, the J gene TRBJ1-1; D may be TRBD1 (5 bases). The V end was cut by 5 bases, the J end by 4 bases, with 6 bases between. The CDR3 covers 11 residues. Germline lookup yields CDR1 SGHDT and CDR2 YYEEEE. For the CDR3, the DNA is TGTGCCAGCAGGGGGCTCACTGAAGCTTTCTTT. This codes for CASRGLTEAFF.

The CDR3 bases are TGCAGCGGCAAACAGGGGGCTAGTGGAAACACCATATATTTT. It yields the protein CSGKQGASGNTIYF. The chain has TRBV29-1 and TRBJ1-3; 9 bases line up with TRBD1. The ends lost 7 bases at V and 3 bases at J; junction bases unmatched: 7. The CDR3 consists of 14 residues. Germline V lookup: CDR1 SQVTM, CDR2 ANQGSEA.